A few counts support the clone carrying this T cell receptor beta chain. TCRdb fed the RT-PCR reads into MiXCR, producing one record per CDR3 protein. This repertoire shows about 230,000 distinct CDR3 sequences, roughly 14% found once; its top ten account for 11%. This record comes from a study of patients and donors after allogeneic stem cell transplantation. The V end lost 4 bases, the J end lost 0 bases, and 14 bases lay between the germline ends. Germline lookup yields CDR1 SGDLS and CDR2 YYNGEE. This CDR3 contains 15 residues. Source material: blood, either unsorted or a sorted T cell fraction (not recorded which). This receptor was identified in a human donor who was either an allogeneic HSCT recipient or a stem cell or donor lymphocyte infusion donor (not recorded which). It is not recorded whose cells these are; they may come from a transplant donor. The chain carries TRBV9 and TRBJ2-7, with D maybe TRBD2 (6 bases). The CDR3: CASSPSGGFSYEQYF. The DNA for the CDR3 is TGTGCCAGCAGCCCGAGTGGAGGGTTCTCCTACGAGCAGTACTTC. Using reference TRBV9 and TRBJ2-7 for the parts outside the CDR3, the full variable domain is DSGVTQTPKHLITATGQRVTLRCSPRSGDLSVYWYQQSLDQGLQFLIQYYNGEERAKGNILERFSAQQFPDLHSELNLSSLELGDSALYFCASSPSGGFSYEQYFGPGTRLTVT.